Only a few counts were recorded for the clone carrying this TCR beta chain. This table comes from immunoSEQ multiplex PCR, and its TCRdb copy is limited to in-frame clones, with some not included. The sample has 75,000 to 90,000 clones, 80% seen once. V was shortened by 3 bases and J by 4 bases, with 12 bases between the two germline ends. Germline CDR1 reads MNHEY; CDR2 reads SVGEGT. The CDR3 extends over 14 amino acids. This entry comes from a study of blood T cell repertoires in COVID-19. Looking at the study overall: Samples came from the United States, Italy and Spain, spanning acute and convalescent COVID-19. The analysed material was cDNA or gDNA that came from T cells, B-cell-depleted T cells, or PBMCs.

The origin of this receptor is a woman in her thirties or forties with active or convalescent COVID-19. The sequencing sample was made of peripheral blood. V is TRBV6-2 or TRBV6-3 and J is TRBJ1-1, with D possibly TRBD1 on 5 matching bases. The CDR3 protein is CASSYVRALTEAFF. CDR3 nucleotide sequence: TGTGCCAGCAGTTATGTCAGGGCACTCACTGAAGCTTTCTTT.